The rows below give T cell receptor beta chains drawn from one sample of a study of CD8+ T cells in alopecia areata. The table came from immunoSEQ multiplex PCR; TCRdb's copy has only in-frame clones and leaves some out. The data show about 190,000 clones, roughly 62% seen once. The sample here was CD8+ T cells sorted from blood, taken at week 24, from a patient treated with tofacitinib. The origin of the receptors is a human donor with alopecia areata. Both conserved end residues are part of each CDR3. The D gene is left open where the match is weak.

j_gene,d_gene,v_gene,CDR3aa
TRBJ2-7,TRBD2,TRBV7-9,CASTPTSGGPPYEQYF
TRBJ2-7,.,TRBV29-1,CSVGKGSEQYF
TRBJ1-1,TRBD1,TRBV29-1,CSVPGQGETEAFF
TRBJ1-1,.,TRBV23-1,CASSQPSCRGEAFF
TRBJ1-1,.,TRBV4-1,CASSLHREYTEAFF
TRBJ2-3,TRBD2,TRBV7-9,CASSLSGLAGGNTQYF
TRBJ2-2,.,TRBV27,CASSFGGGELFF
TRBJ1-3,TRBD1,TRBV30,CAWIGTANTIYF
TRBJ1-1,.,TRBV7-6,CASSAGLGGTEAFF
TRBJ1-2,TRBD1,TRBV30,CAWSVQGANGYTF
TRBJ2-5,TRBD1,TRBV13,CASSFNTGGQETQYF
TRBJ1-3,.,TRBV13,CASQGFGHSGNTIYF
TRBJ2-7,.,TRBV13,CASSHREAYEQYF
TRBJ2-6,.,TRBV18,CASSPEDSGANVLTF
TRBJ2-7,TRBD1,TRBV19,CASRPGQGAYEQYF
TRBJ2-1,.,TRBV2,CASSEWSIF
TRBJ1-2,.,TRBV13,CASSLDRVGYTF
TRBJ2-7,.,TRBV29-1,CSVERVGSTYEQYF
TRBJ1-5,.,TRBV6-5,CASSYSSNQPQHF
TRBJ2-2,.,TRBV4-2,CASSQTRAMAGELFF
TRBJ2-3,.,TRBV13,CASSSGWDTQYF
TRBJ1-2,.,TRBV6-1,CASSAHSIPYGYTF
TRBJ1-1,.,TRBV9,CASSASAPPGVNTEAFF
TRBJ2-7,.,TRBV6-6,CASTGGTNSYEQYF
TRBJ2-7,TRBD1,TRBV10-3,CAISEPGQGHEQYF
TRBJ2-5,.,TRBV7-2,CASSLNRVETQYF
TRBJ2-1,TRBD1,TRBV29-1,CSVSGGRSNEQFF
TRBJ2-3,.,TRBV7-3,CASSPGGEHTDTQYF
TRBJ1-2,TRBD1,TRBV9,CASSEGTGDLYGYTF
TRBJ1-1,.,TRBV2,CASSEALGDITEAFF
TRBJ1-2,.,TRBV7-8,CASSHPYNRGYTF
TRBJ1-1,TRBD1,TRBV7-9,CASSFEATGEEVTEAFF
TRBJ2-5,.,TRBV25-1,CASSQSQTQYF
TRBJ2-1,TRBD1,TRBV19,CASSIQGRGKYNEQFF
TRBJ2-7,TRBD1,TRBV30,CAGEGTASYEQYF
TRBJ1-1,.,TRBV7-9,CASRTENTEAFF
TRBJ1-5,TRBD1,TRBV7-8,CASTQGAGSNQPQHF
TRBJ1-1,.,TRBV5-1,CASSGNTEAFF
TRBJ2-5,.,TRBV9,CASSVGSGEETQYF
TRBJ1-1,.,TRBV4-1,CASSQGMTNTEAFF
TRBJ1-5,.,TRBV7-6,CASSLGGEQPQHF